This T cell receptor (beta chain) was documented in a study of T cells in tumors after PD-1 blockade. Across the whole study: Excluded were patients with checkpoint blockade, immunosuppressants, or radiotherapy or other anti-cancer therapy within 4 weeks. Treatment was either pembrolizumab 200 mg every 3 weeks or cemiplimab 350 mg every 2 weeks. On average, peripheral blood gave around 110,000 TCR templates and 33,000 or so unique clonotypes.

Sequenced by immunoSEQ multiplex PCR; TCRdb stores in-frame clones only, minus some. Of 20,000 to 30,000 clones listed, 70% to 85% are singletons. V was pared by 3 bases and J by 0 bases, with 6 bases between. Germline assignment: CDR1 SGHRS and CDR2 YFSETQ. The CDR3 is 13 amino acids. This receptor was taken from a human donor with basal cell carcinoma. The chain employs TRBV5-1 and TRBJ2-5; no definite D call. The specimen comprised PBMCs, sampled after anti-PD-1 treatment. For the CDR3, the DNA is TGCGCCAGCAGCTATCACGACCAAGAGACCCAGTACTTC. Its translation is CASSYHDQETQYF. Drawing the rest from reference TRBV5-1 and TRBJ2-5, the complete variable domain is KAGVTQTPRYLIKTRGQQVTLSCSPISGHRSVSWYQQTPGQGLQFLFEYFSETQRNKGNFPGRFSGRQFSNSRSEMNVSTLELGDSALYLCASSYHDQETQYFGPGTRLLVL.